These 28 T cell receptor beta chains were all obtained from the same sample, sequenced in a study of cytomegalovirus exposure and HLA in healthy donors. The PCR had 60 Vbeta and 13 Jbeta primers. Profiled with immunoSEQ multiplex PCR; TCRdb holds only in-frame clones, not every one. The sample contains 95,000 to 150,000 clones, 65% to 80% of which appear only once. Sequencing was done on a sample of PBMCs. The receptors were sampled from a human donor in good health.

J is TRBJ2-7 and V is TRBV15; a weak D match, TRBD2 (6 bases). Trimming pared 1 base from V and 1 base from J, leaving 11 bases between. The V gene's germline CDR1 is LNHNV and CDR2 YYDKDF (reference sequence). This CDR3 is 15 amino acids long. For the CDR3, the DNA is TGTGCCACCAGCAGAGGCTTGGGGGGATCCTACGAGCAGTACTTC. It encodes CATSRGLGGSYEQYF. Full variable domain (remainder filled in from reference TRBV15 and TRBJ2-7): DAMVIQNPRYQVTQFGKPVTLSCSQTLNHNVMYWYQQKSSQAPKLLFHYYDKDFNNEADTPDNFQSRRPNTSFCFLDIRSPGLGDTAMYLCATSRGLGGSYEQYFGPGTRLTVT.

V usage is TRBV5-4 and J usage is TRBJ1-1; D may be TRBD1 (5 bases). The germline CDR1 and CDR2 sequences are SGHNT and YYREEE (reference sequence). Trimming left V 2 bases short and J 0 bases short, with 11 bases between. This CDR3 is 15 amino acids long. CDR3 bases: TGTGCCAGCAGCTTCAGGGCCCTCATGAACACTGAAGCTTTCTTT. Translation gives CASSFRALMNTEAFF.

V gene TRBV2 combines with J gene TRBJ2-2; possibly TRBD1 for D (5 bases). Germline lookup yields CDR1 SNHLY and CDR2 FYNNEI. The V gene lost 6 bases and the J gene lost 6 bases, with 14 bases spanning the gap. This CDR3 spans 14 amino acids. CDR3 in DNA: TGTGCCAGCAGGGCGCAAAGGGGTTCCGGGGAGCTGTTTTTT. The encoded protein is CASRAQRGSGELFF.

The chain links TRBV11-2 to TRBJ2-1, with 8 bases fitting TRBD1. Germline V gene sequence: CDR1 SGHAT, CDR2 FQNNGV. This CDR3 contains 15 residues. V dropped 5 bases and J dropped 3; count of bases not matched to a gene: 6. The CDR3: CASSADRVDYNEQFF. CDR3 sequence (DNA): TGTGCCAGCAGCGCGGACAGGGTGGACTACAATGAGCAGTTCTTC.

As regards this clone: Other DNA sequences within the sample encode an identical CDR3. This chain connects TRBV18 to TRBJ2-3, with 12 nucleotides matching TRBD2. The CDR3 length is 15 residues. The junction had 0 bases not matched to a gene; V was cut back by 1 base and J by 4 bases. The germline V gene encodes CDR1 KGHSH and CDR2 LQKENI. CDR3 protein: CASSPRLAGADTQYF. DNA for the CDR3: TGTGCCAGCTCACCACGACTAGCGGGAGCAGATACGCAGTATTTT.

The chain links TRBV6-6 to TRBJ1-1, with TRBD1 identical over 8 bases. J gave up 2 bases and V 5 bases, and 7 bases lay outside the gene matches. In germline, CDR1 is MNHNY, CDR2 SVGAGI (reference sequence). This CDR3 comprises 15 residues. Here the CDR3 DNA reads TGTGCCAGCAGTCTCTTGACAGGGGACAACACTGAAGCTTTCTTT. This codes for CASSLLTGDNTEAFF.

The J gene is TRBJ1-1, the V gene TRBV6-5; 8 positions match TRBD1. The junction had 8 bases not matched to a gene; V was cut back by 11 bases and J by 0 bases. Germline loops: CDR1 MNHEY, CDR2 SVGAGI. The CDR3 extends over 14 amino acids. CDR3 nucleotide sequence: TGTGCCGCAACCCGGGACAGGTTGAACACTGAAGCTTTCTTT. Its protein product is CAATRDRLNTEAFF.

This clone was counted a few times. The chain has TRBV9 and TRBJ2-2; 8 nucleotides match TRBD1. From germline, CDR1 is SGDLS and CDR2 YYNGEE. The length of the CDR3 is 17 residues. Trimming cost V 0 bases and J 0 bases; bases outside gene matches: 4. DNA for the CDR3: TGTGCCAGCAGCGTAGCTACAGGGGGACCGAACACCGGGGAGCTGTTTTTT. Its translation: CASSVATGGPNTGELFF.

The V call is TRBV4-1, the J call TRBJ2-3, with 9 bases fitting TRBD1. The CDR3 is made up of 16 amino acids. Trimming removed 2 bases from V and 3 bases from J; junction bases left unmatched: 6. Germline V CDR1 and CDR2: MGHRA, YSYEKL. For the CDR3, the DNA is TGCGCCAGCAGCCAAAAACAGGGGGCGCGGACAGATACGCAGTATTTT. It codes for CASSQKQGARTDTQYF.

A single count supports this clone. The rearrangement uses TRBV19 and TRBJ1-5; D might be TRBD1 (6 bases). Germline-derived CDR1 and CDR2 are LNHDA and SQIVND (reference sequence). V was trimmed by 1 base and J by 0 bases, leaving 10 bases between them. CDR3 length: 16 amino acids. As DNA, the CDR3 is TGTGCCAGTAGTATAGGTAGGGGGAATAGCAATCAGCCCCAGCATTTT. Translating it yields CASSIGRGNSNQPQHF.

The gene calls are TRBV5-1 and TRBJ1-4; 7 nucleotides agree with TRBD1. The CDR3 is 14 amino acids. CDR1 and CDR2 from the germline V gene are SGHRS and YFSETQ. The J segment lost 8 bases and the V segment lost 4 bases, leaving 8 bases of the junction unmatched. CDR3 nucleotides: TGCGCCAGCAGCCAAAAGGGGGCTCGGGAAAAACTGTTTTTT. As protein: CASSQKGAREKLFF.

This CDR3 is CASSDMGLAGETQYF. CDR3 DNA sequence: TGTGCCAGCAGTGACATGGGACTAGCGGGAGAGACCCAGTACTTC. This chain joins TRBV2 and TRBJ2-5, with TRBD2 identical over 12 bases. The CDR3 is 15 amino acids. After removal of 3 bases from V and 4 bases from J, the junction contained 3 bases not matched to a gene. The germline V gene encodes CDR1 SNHLY and CDR2 FYNNEI.

The gene calls are TRBV6-1 and TRBJ2-2; 10 bases are a match to TRBD2. Germline CDR1 MNHNS, CDR2 SASEGT. Trimming cost V 7 bases and J 7 bases; bases outside gene matches: 6. This CDR3 has 14 amino acids. The CDR3 DNA is TGTGCCAGCAAAAGCGGGAGGGCTGACGGGGAGCTGTTTTTT. Its protein is CASKSGRADGELFF.

The chain has TRBV4-1 and TRBJ1-2, with 7 bases that match TRBD1. Germline trimming cut 8 bases from V and 5 bases from J; bases unmatched to any gene: 17. The CDR3 has 16 amino acids. Germline V gene sequence: CDR1 MGHRA, CDR2 YSYEKL. CDR3: CASRRGGAGEEYGYTF. The CDR3 bases are TGCGCCAGCCGACGAGGGGGCGCAGGTGAAGAGTATGGCTACACCTTC.

This rearrangement joins TRBV6-5 to TRBJ1-2; D ambiguous. CDR1 MNHEY and CDR2 SVGAGI come from the germline V gene. Trimming took off 2 bases at V and 2 bases at J, with 12 bases between the two ends. This CDR3 comprises 15 residues. CDR3 sequence reads: CASSYGLSLNYGYTF. DNA for the CDR3: TGTGCCAGCAGTTACGGTTTATCCCTAAACTATGGCTACACCTTC.

This clone was detected a few times. The junction shows a germline mismatch at one end, possibly a read error. In DNA form, the CDR3 reads TGCGCCAGCGGGTCACCCCCGAGCGGACAGGGGAGGTCTGGGGCCAACGGCCTGACTTTC. It specifies CASGSPPSGQGRSGANGLTF. The genes are TRBV5-1 and TRBJ2-6; TRBD1 aligns across 9 bases. From germline, CDR1 is SGHRS and CDR2 YFSETQ. The CDR3 runs 20 residues.

The chain recombines TRBV13 with TRBJ2-1; TRBD2 agrees at 9 bases. This CDR3 has 17 residues. Trimming took 5 bases from V and 6 from J; bases not matched to a gene: 14. Germline loops: CDR1 PRHDT, CDR2 FYEKMQ (reference sequence). DNA of the CDR3: TGTGCCAGCAGCCCCCGGGGTAGCGGGAGAGTAGGCAATGAGCAGTTCTTC. Protein sequence: CASSPRGSGRVGNEQFF.

This clone appeared a few times. The CDR3: CASRPRGGNQPQHF. Here the CDR3 DNA reads TGTGCCAGCAGACCTCGTGGCGGGAATCAGCCCCAGCATTTT. The chain joins TRBV28 to TRBJ1-5; D unresolved. Trimming stripped 6 bases from V and 4 bases from J, with 13 bases between. This CDR3 has 14 amino acids. Germline values: CDR1 MDHEN, CDR2 SYDVKM.

The genes are TRBV14 and TRBJ1-1; the D gene is possibly TRBD1 (5 bases). The CDR3 sequence is 15 residues long. Germline assignment: CDR1 SGHDN and CDR2 FVKESK. V was pared by 1 base and J by 3 bases, with 12 bases between. CDR3 amino acids: CASSQVRGVDTEAFF. Here the CDR3 DNA reads TGTGCCAGCAGCCAAGTTAGGGGCGTGGACACTGAAGCTTTCTTT.

This clone has only a few counts. This rearrangement joins TRBV18 to TRBJ2-7, with 10 bases aligning to TRBD1. Germline CDR1 KGHSH, CDR2 LQKENI. The CDR3 consists of 14 residues. J was trimmed by 5 bases and V by 5 bases; bases with no gene match: 6. The CDR3 DNA follows: TGTGCCAGCTCATTCCGGGACAGGGGCCACGAGCAGTACTTC. Its translation: CASSFRDRGHEQYF.

The chain combines TRBV19 with TRBJ2-2, with 7 bases fitting TRBD1. V lost 1 base, J lost 1 base, and 3 bases stayed unmatched. Germline lookup yields CDR1 LNHDA and CDR2 SQIVND (reference sequence). The length of the CDR3 is 16 residues. CDR3 nucleotides: TGTGCCAGTAGTATAGTAGCAGGGGGGAACACCGGGGAGCTGTTTTTT. This codes for CASSIVAGGNTGELFF.

The CDR3 nucleotides are TGTGCCAGCAGTTCAACAGGCTCTCGAGTGACCTACGAGCAGTACTTC. Residues: CASSSTGSRVTYEQYF. The chain uses TRBV28 and TRBJ2-7; tentative D call: TRBD1 (5 bases). CDR3 length equals 16 residues. Germline V CDR1 and CDR2: MDHEN, SYDVKM. V lost 4 bases, J lost 2 bases, and 18 bases lay in between.

This clone was counted once. The chain is built from TRBV7-8 and TRBJ1-1, with D unresolved. Germline V CDR1 and CDR2: SGHVS, FQNEAQ. Trimming shortened V by 2 bases and J by 0 bases, and 10 bases separated the two germline ends. The CDR3 length is 15 residues. The CDR3 protein is CASSLRERMNTEAFF. The DNA for the CDR3 is TGTGCCAGCAGCTTACGCGAGCGAATGAACACTGAAGCTTTCTTT.

This sequence joins TRBV9 and TRBJ2-4; TRBD2 is a possible D gene (6 bases). CDR1 and CDR2 (germline): SGDLS, YYNGEE. V dropped 0 bases and J dropped 8 bases, with 9 bases sitting between them. The CDR3 loop spans 13 amino acids. Here the CDR3 DNA reads TGTGCCAGCAGCGTAGGTTTAGCGGACATTCAGTACTTC. As protein: CASSVGLADIQYF.

V and J are TRBV5-1 and TRBJ1-5; 9 bases match TRBD1. V dropped 4 bases and J dropped 9; count of bases not matched to a gene: 11. The germline V gene encodes CDR1 SGHRS and CDR2 YFSETQ. The CDR3 sequence is 15 residues long. CDR3 in DNA: TGCGCCAGCAGCCCTGGACAGGGGATCGACCGGCCCCAGCATTTT. Translated, it gives CASSPGQGIDRPQHF.

The chain has TRBV29-1 and TRBJ2-7, with 8 positions matching TRBD1. V lost 4 bases and J lost 1; bases outside the gene matches: 6. The germline CDR1 and CDR2 sequences are SQVTM and ANQGSEA. The CDR3 has 14 amino acids. The CDR3 protein is CSVGSQGASYEQYF. In DNA, the CDR3 is TGCAGCGTTGGAAGTCAGGGGGCTTCCTACGAGCAGTACTTC.

V usage is TRBV5-1 and J usage is TRBJ2-7; 8 positions agree with TRBD2. Germline values: CDR1 SGHRS, CDR2 YFSETQ. This CDR3 has 14 residues. Unmatched junction bases numbered 5, after V lost 4 bases and J lost 2 bases. The DNA for the CDR3 is TGCGCCAGCAGCCAGCGGGAGACGGCCTACGAGCAGTACTTC. Amino acid sequence: CASSQRETAYEQYF. Based on the CDR3 plus reference TRBV5-1 and TRBJ2-7, the full variable domain is KAGVTQTPRYLIKTRGQQVTLSCSPISGHRSVSWYQQTPGQGLQFLFEYFSETQRNKGNFPGRFSGRQFSNSRSEMNVSTLELGDSALYLCASSQRETAYEQYFGPGTRLTVT.

J is TRBJ1-2 and V is TRBV5-6; the D gene is possibly TRBD1 (6 bases). The CDR3 contains 12 residues. Trimming removed 0 bases at V and 6 bases at J, with 6 bases between. Germline V CDR1 and CDR2: SGHDT, YYEEEE. The CDR3 bases are TGTGCCAGCAGCTTGGGACAGGATGGCTACACCTTC. Protein sequence: CASSLGQDGYTF.